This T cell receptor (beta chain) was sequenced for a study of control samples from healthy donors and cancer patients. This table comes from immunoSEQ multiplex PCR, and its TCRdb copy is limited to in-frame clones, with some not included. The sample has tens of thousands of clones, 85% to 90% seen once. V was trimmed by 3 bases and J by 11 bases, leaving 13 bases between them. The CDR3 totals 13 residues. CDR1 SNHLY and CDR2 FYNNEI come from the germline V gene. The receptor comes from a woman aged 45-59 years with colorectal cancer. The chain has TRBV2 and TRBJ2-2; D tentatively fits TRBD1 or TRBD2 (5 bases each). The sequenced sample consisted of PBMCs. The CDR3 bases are TGTGCCAGCAGTGACCTAGGGACGGATGAGCTGTTTTTT. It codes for CASSDLGTDELFF.